The 25 T cell receptor beta chains below all came from one sample that was sequenced in a study of T-cell reconstitution after alpha-beta-depleted transplantation in children. It was with unique molecular identifiers that the TCRbeta library was prepared. TCRdb used MiXCR to reprocess the PCR reads, holding one entry per CDR3 protein. The repertoire holds 200,000 or so distinct CDR3 sequences, with roughly 6.3% as singletons. The source material was PBMCs, sampled before TCRalphabeta/CD19-depleted stem cell transplant. These receptors were collected from a girl less than two years old with combined immunodeficiency, due to receive a stem cell transplant.

This clonotype appeared many times. The chain carries TRBV20-1 and TRBJ2-1, with D possibly matching TRBD1 (5 bases). V shed 7 bases and J shed 0 bases, with 19 bases lying between them. Germline loops: CDR1 DFQATT, CDR2 SNEGSKA (reference sequence). This CDR3 contains 16 residues. CDR3 DNA: TGCAGTGTGCACAGGAGCTCACCGAGCTCCTACAATGAGCAGTTCTTC. It yields the protein CSVHRSSPSSYNEQFF.

This clonotype was seen repeatedly, ten times or more. The chain's CDR3 is CASSPTGAGNTEAFF. In nucleotides, the CDR3 is TGTGCCAGCTCACCCACAGGGGCGGGGAACACTGAAGCTTTCTTT. The rearrangement links TRBV18 to TRBJ1-1, with 7 bases fitting TRBD1. Unmatched junction bases numbered 5, after V lost 3 bases and J lost 1 base. Germline-derived CDR1 and CDR2 are KGHSH and LQKENI. The CDR3 totals 15 residues.

This clonotype was recorded at least ten times. The chain employs TRBV27 and TRBJ2-1; weak D call: TRBD2 (6 bases). Germline V gives CDR1 MNHEY, CDR2 SMNVEV (reference sequence). Trimming left V 4 bases short and J 7 bases short, with 11 bases between. The CDR3 is 13 amino acids. The DNA for the CDR3 is TGTGCCAGCAGTTGGCGGGGAAGGAATGAGCAGTTCTTC. Its translation: CASSWRGRNEQFF.

This clonotype appeared many times. The chain combines TRBV29-1 with TRBJ1-2; D not resolved. Germline V CDR1 and CDR2: SQVTM, ANQGSEA. Trimming removed 7 bases at V and 2 bases at J, with 8 bases between. This CDR3 region has 11 residues. The CDR3 DNA follows: TGCAGCGCGGAGGAAAACTATGGCTACACCTTC. Residues: CSAEENYGYTF.

Many counts were recorded for this clonotype. The V and J genes are TRBV7-2 and TRBJ2-1, with TRBD1 as a possible D gene (5 bases). The CDR3 totals 16 residues. The germline V gene has CDR1 SGHTA and CDR2 FQGNSA. V lost 2 bases, J lost 7 bases, and 18 bases lay in between. This chain's CDR3 is CASSLPETLKGNEQFF. DNA of the CDR3: TGTGCCAGCAGCTTACCGGAGACACTTAAGGGGAATGAGCAGTTCTTC. The full variable domain, in which reference TRBV7-2 and TRBJ2-1 provide the parts outside the CDR3, is GAGVSQSPSNKVTEKGKDVELRCDPISGHTALYWYRQSLGQGLEFLIYFQGNSAPDKSGLPSDRFSAERTGGSVSTLTIQRTQQEDSAVYLCASSLPETLKGNEQFFGPGTRLTVL.

Many counts were recorded for this clonotype. This chain connects TRBV4-3 to TRBJ2-1; tentative D call: TRBD2 (5 bases). The germline CDR1 and CDR2 sequences are LGHNA and YSLEER. The CDR3 contains 13 residues. Trimming removed 4 bases from V and 6 bases from J, with 10 bases in between. The CDR3 loop reads CASSPRLSNEQFF. The CDR3 bases are TGCGCCAGCAGCCCCAGACTAAGCAATGAGCAGTTCTTC.

This clonotype was counted ten times or more. The chain combines TRBV20-1 with TRBJ2-1; 10 positions match TRBD1. This CDR3 comprises 16 residues. With V trimmed by 0 bases and J by 1 base, 3 bases remained unmatched. From germline, CDR1 is DFQATT and CDR2 SNEGSKA (reference sequence). This chain's CDR3 is CSARDGTGESYNEQFF. In DNA form, the CDR3 reads TGCAGTGCTAGAGACGGGACAGGGGAATCCTACAATGAGCAGTTCTTC.

This clonotype appeared a few times. The chain couples TRBV24-1 to TRBJ2-5; 8 positions agree with TRBD1. Germline assignment: CDR1 KGHDR and CDR2 SFDVKD. V dropped 1 base and J dropped 4; count of bases not matched to a gene: 4. The CDR3 spans 15 residues. The CDR3 spells CATSDFGDRLETQYF. For the CDR3, the DNA is TGTGCCACCAGTGATTTTGGGGACAGGTTAGAGACCCAGTACTTC.

This clonotype was recorded many times. V gene TRBV15 combines with J gene TRBJ1-5; D unresolved. Germline V gene data show CDR1 as LNHNV and CDR2 as YYDKDF (reference sequence). The CDR3 spans 13 residues. Trimming cost V 5 bases and J 3 bases, with 8 bases left between them. The CDR3 region has the DNA TGTGCCACCAGCGTTCGGGCCAATCAGCCCCAGCATTTT. Its translation: CATSVRANQPQHF.

The table lists this clonotype with many counts. The chain is built from TRBV6-2 or TRBV6-3 and TRBJ2-1, with D possibly TRBD1 on 6 matching bases. V lost 4 bases and J 7 bases, leaving 14 bases between the germline ends. This CDR3 is 14 amino acids long. In germline, CDR1 is MNHEY, CDR2 SVGEGT. The CDR3 DNA is TGTGCCAGCAGTTTAGGGGACAAGGTGAATGAGCAGTTCTTC. Protein sequence: CASSLGDKVNEQFF.

This sequence joins TRBV12-3 or TRBV12-4 and TRBJ2-7, with D hard to call. With 3 bases removed from V and 4 bases from J, the gap between germline ends came to 19 bases. CDR3 length equals 16 residues. CDR3 protein: CASSLDRADLSYEQYF. CDR3 in DNA: TGTGCCAGCAGTTTGGATAGGGCTGACTTGTCTTACGAGCAGTACTTC.

This clonotype has at least ten counts. CDR3 DNA: TGTGCCAGCAGTACACCCGCATTACCCCACGAGCAGTACTTC. Translating gives CASSTPALPHEQYF. This chain uses TRBV27 with TRBJ2-7; D gene uncertain. The length of the CDR3 is 14 residues. Germline-derived CDR1 and CDR2 are MNHEY and SMNVEV (reference sequence). Trimming shortened V by 5 bases and J by 5 bases, and 16 bases separated the two germline ends.

This clonotype was detected ten times or more. The chain recombines TRBV15 with TRBJ2-3, with a weak D call TRBD2 (5 bases). Germline CDR1 LNHNV, CDR2 YYDKDF (reference sequence). The CDR3 extends over 15 amino acids. V lost 2 bases to trimming and J lost 6 bases, with 15 bases between them. CDR3: CATSRRTGIRDTQYF. CDR3 nucleotides: TGTGCCACCAGCAGAAGGACGGGAATCCGGGATACGCAGTATTTT.

In this sample, this clonotype turned up many times. Germline and junction disagree at one end, which may indicate a read error. The V and J genes are TRBV29-1 and TRBJ2-3; 8 nucleotides align to TRBD2. The germline V gene encodes CDR1 SQVTM and CDR2 ANQGSEA. The CDR3 is 11 amino acids. The CDR3 DNA reads TGCAGCGTTCGACTTGGCGGGGGGCCCCTTTTT. It specifies CSVRLGGGPLF.

This clonotype was found many times. J is TRBJ2-7 and V is TRBV27; D is ambiguous. This CDR3 has 13 amino acids. Trimming stripped 3 bases from V and 2 bases from J, with 8 bases between. CDR1 is MNHEY, CDR2 SMNVEV, per germline (reference sequence). The chain's CDR3 is CASSFSHAYEQYF. In nucleotides, the CDR3 is TGTGCCAGCAGTTTCAGTCACGCCTACGAGCAGTACTTC.

This clonotype has only a few counts. This chain connects TRBV7-9 to TRBJ2-5; D not resolved. CDR1 and CDR2 from the germline V gene are SEHNR and FQNEAQ (reference sequence). V was pared by 5 bases and J by 5 bases, with 24 bases between. This CDR3 is 17 amino acids long. CDR3 DNA sequence: TGTGCCAGCAGCATTCCTACCCCAGGTTGGGGTCGGGAGACCCAGTACTTC. This codes for CASSIPTPGWGRETQYF.

The sample holds many counts of this clonotype. The V gene is TRBV11-3, the J gene TRBJ2-7; 12 bases match TRBD2. Germline V gene data show CDR1 as SGHNT and CDR2 as YENEEA. The V segment lost 3 bases and the J segment 2 bases; nucleotides outside the gene matches: 8. This CDR3 has 17 amino acids. CDR3: CASSLGIGLAGTYEQYF. The CDR3 DNA reads as TGTGCCAGCAGCTTGGGGATAGGACTAGCGGGAACCTACGAGCAGTACTTC.

This clonotype came up many times. The chain carries TRBV29-1 and TRBJ2-1; 11 bases align to TRBD2. CDR3 length equals 15 residues. V gave up 1 base and J gave up 8 bases; unmatched junction bases: 7. Germline V lookup: CDR1 SQVTM, CDR2 ANQGSEA. This CDR3 reads CSVEGGRLAGYEQFF. The CDR3 region has the DNA TGCAGCGTTGAAGGAGGGAGACTAGCGGGATATGAGCAGTTCTTC.

This clonotype has ten or more counts. J is TRBJ2-2 and V is TRBV7-2; 9 bases fit TRBD2. CDR3 length: 17 residues. Germline CDR1 is SGHTA and CDR2 is FQGNSA. V was pared by 1 base and J by 1 base, with 4 bases of the junction left unmatched. DNA of the CDR3: TGTGCCAGCAGCTTAGTGGGTAGCGGGGGGAACACCGGGGAGCTGTTTTTT. This encodes CASSLVGSGGNTGELFF.

The rearrangement links TRBV7-8 to TRBJ2-5, with D maybe TRBD2 (7 bases). Germline V lookup: CDR1 SGHVS, CDR2 FQNEAQ. V lost 0 bases and J 1 base, leaving 12 bases between the germline ends. There are 16 residues in the CDR3. CDR3: CASSLAEGGAQETQYF. CDR3 in DNA: TGTGCCAGCAGCTTAGCGGAGGGGGGGGCCCAAGAGACCCAGTACTTC. Drawing the rest from reference TRBV7-8 and TRBJ2-5, the complete variable domain is GAGVSQSPRYKVAKRGQDVALRCDPISGHVSLFWYQQALGQGPEFLTYFQNEAQLDKSGLPSDRFFAERPEGSVSTLKIQRTQQEDSAVYLCASSLAEGGAQETQYFGPGTRLLVL.

As to this clonotype: Relative to the germline gene, one junction end is altered; a read error may explain this. This chain connects TRBV20-1 to TRBJ2-3; 14 bases are shared with TRBD2. The CDR3 runs to 18 residues. Germline-derived CDR1 and CDR2 are DFQATT and SNEGSKA (reference sequence). The CDR3 is CRARERKTSGRAMNTQYF. The CDR3 region has the DNA TGCAGGGCTAGAGAAAGGAAGACTAGCGGGAGGGCCATGAATACGCAGTATTTT.

The CDR3 here is CASSRDGTNTGELFF. The CDR3 DNA reads as TGCGCCAGCAGCCGGGACGGAACGAACACCGGGGAGCTGTTTTTT. This sequence joins TRBV5-1 and TRBJ2-2; D is tentatively TRBD1 or TRBD2 (5 bases each). V lost 4 bases and J 0 bases, leaving 10 bases between the germline ends. The CDR3 is 15 residues long. Germline V gene lookup returns CDR1 SGHRS and CDR2 YFSETQ.

This sequence joins TRBV6-2 or TRBV6-3 and TRBJ2-7; D is perhaps TRBD1 (5 bases). The V end was cut by 6 bases, the J end by 9 bases, with 18 bases between. Germline loops: CDR1 MNHEY, CDR2 SVGEGT. The CDR3 runs to 13 residues. Written as DNA, the CDR3 is TGTGCCAGCAGCCTTCTTGGGGCGGACGGGCAGTACTTC. Translated: CASSLLGADGQYF.

This clonotype was seen many times. The chain recombines TRBV6-6 with TRBJ2-7, with D uncertain. CDR1 and CDR2 (germline): MNHNY, SVGAGI (reference sequence). V shed 6 bases and J shed 5 bases, with 14 bases lying between them. This CDR3 has 13 residues. The CDR3: CASSRLVGDEQYF. CDR3 coding DNA: TGTGCCAGCAGCCGACTCGTTGGGGACGAGCAGTACTTC.

This clonotype was seen a few times. The J gene is TRBJ2-1, the V gene TRBV28; weak D call: TRBD1 (5 bases). This CDR3 comprises 16 residues. V lost 7 bases, J lost 7 bases, and 23 bases lay in between. Germline loops: CDR1 MDHEN, CDR2 SYDVKM. CDR3 sequence reads: CASTTVDGAALNEQFF. CDR3 nucleotides: TGTGCCAGCACCACAGTCGATGGGGCCGCCCTGAATGAGCAGTTCTTC.